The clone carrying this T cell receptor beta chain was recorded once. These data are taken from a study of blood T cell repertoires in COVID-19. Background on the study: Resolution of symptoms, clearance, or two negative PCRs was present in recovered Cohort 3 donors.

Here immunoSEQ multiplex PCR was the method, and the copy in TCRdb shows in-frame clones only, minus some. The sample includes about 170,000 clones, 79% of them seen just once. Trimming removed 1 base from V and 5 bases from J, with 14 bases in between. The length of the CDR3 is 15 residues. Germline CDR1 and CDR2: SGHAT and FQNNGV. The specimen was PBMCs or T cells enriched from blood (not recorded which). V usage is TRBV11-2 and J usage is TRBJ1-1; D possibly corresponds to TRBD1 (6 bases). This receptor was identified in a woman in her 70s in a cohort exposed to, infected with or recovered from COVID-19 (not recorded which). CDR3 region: CASSLGSGRGTEAFF. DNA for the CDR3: TGTGCCAGCAGCTTAGGGTCTGGCAGGGGTACTGAAGCTTTCTTT.